This T cell receptor (beta chain) was profiled in a study of human T cells and chemical hapten exposure. The CDR3 length is 16 residues. Per germline, CDR1 MGHRA and CDR2 YSYEKL. The J segment lost 8 bases and the V segment lost 0 bases, leaving 8 bases of the junction unmatched. Documented time point: pre-sensitization, week 0. The sample's treatment: therapeutic diphenylcyclopropenone sensitization with weekly scalp DPC. Non-pregnant alopecia patients aged 18 to 70, suitable for DPC therapy. Unfractionated whole blood yielded the extracted total RNA. TCRdb re-derived calls from the RACE reads in MiXCR, one entry per CDR3 protein. The sample consists of 150,000 to 200,000 distinct CDR3 sequences, more than 25% of them appearing once.

Sequences were derived from whole blood, sampled in connection with sensitization to the hapten diphenylcyclopropenone (DPC). This sequence was found in a woman aged 25 to 45 with alopecia areata. Some clones in this sample may be carry-over from other donors' samples. The chain uses TRBV4-1 and TRBJ2-3; 10 nucleotides agree with TRBD2. This chain's CDR3 is CASSQDVTSGMGTQYF. For the CDR3, the DNA is TGCGCCAGCAGCCAAGATGTAACTAGCGGGATGGGTACGCAGTATTTT.